Presented here are 6 T cell receptor beta chains from one specimen sequenced in a study of blood T cell repertoires in COVID-19. Measured with immunoSEQ multiplex PCR; TCRdb has only the in-frame clones, and not every one. The sample has roughly 300,000 clones, 85% seen once. The sample taken for sequencing was peripheral blood. The source of these receptors is a human donor in a cohort sampled during active COVID-19.

The chain couples TRBV28 to TRBJ2-7; D is perhaps TRBD2 (6 bases). The CDR3 has 12 residues. Trimming removed 5 bases from V and 1 base from J, with 6 bases in between. Germline values: CDR1 MDHEN, CDR2 SYDVKM. CDR3 DNA: TGTGCCAGCAGTGGACTATCCTACGAGCAGTACTTC. Translated: CASSGLSYEQYF.

This clone occurred a few times. CDR3 sequence: CASSVGPGSSNQPQHF. As DNA, the CDR3 is TGTGCCAGCAGCGTAGGCCCCGGTTCAAGCAATCAGCCCCAGCATTTT. The chain joins TRBV9 to TRBJ1-5; D call uncertain. The germline gives CDR1 SGDLS, CDR2 YYNGEE. Between the trimmed V and J ends, which lost 0 bases and 1 base, there was a span of 11 bases. CDR3 length: 16 amino acids.

The J gene is TRBJ1-3, the V gene TRBV18; D gene ambiguous. Germline CDR1 and CDR2: KGHSH and LQKENI. The V gene lost 3 bases and the J gene lost 2 bases, with 8 bases spanning the gap. The length of the CDR3 is 14 residues. This CDR3 is CASSPGQTGNTIYF. DNA for the CDR3: TGTGCCAGCTCACCGGGCCAGACTGGAAACACCATATATTTT.

The chain carries TRBV18 and TRBJ2-7, with D perhaps matching TRBD2 (6 bases). V was pared by 1 base and J by 3 bases, with 10 bases between. Germline CDR1 reads KGHSH; CDR2 reads LQKENI. This CDR3 contains 14 residues. CDR3: CASSPQEGFYEQYF. CDR3 in DNA: TGTGCCAGCTCACCACAGGAGGGATTCTACGAGCAGTACTTC. Based on the CDR3 plus reference TRBV18 and TRBJ2-7, the full variable domain is NAGVMQNPRHLVRRRGQEARLRCSPMKGHSHVYWYRQLPEEGLKFMVYLQKENIIDESGMPKERFSAEFPKEGPSILRIQQVVRGDSAAYFCASSPQEGFYEQYFGPGTRLTVT.

The rearrangement joins TRBV5-1 to TRBJ2-5; 13 bases are a match to TRBD2. After removal of 0 bases from V and 5 bases from J, the junction contained 10 bases not matched to a gene. Germline loops: CDR1 SGHRS, CDR2 YFSETQ. This CDR3 region has 18 residues. The CDR3 sequence: CASSLAWTSGSSLETQYF. For the CDR3, the DNA is TGCGCCAGCAGCTTGGCTTGGACTAGCGGGAGTAGTTTGGAGACCCAGTACTTC.

The chain links TRBV18 to TRBJ1-1; 8 positions match TRBD1. V shed 3 bases and J 6 bases; nucleotides not matched to a gene: 9. This CDR3 is built from 15 residues. Germline V lookup: CDR1 KGHSH, CDR2 LQKENI. CDR3 coding DNA: TGTGCCAGCTCACCGAGACAGGGGATTTACGCTGAAGCTTTCTTT. It translates to CASSPRQGIYAEAFF.